These T cell receptor beta chains were read from a single sample in a study of blood T cell repertoires in COVID-19. TCRdb's table, derived via immunoSEQ multiplex PCR, lists solely in-frame clones and lacks some. The sample contains under 400,000 clones, about nine tenths of which appear only once. Input material: PBMCs or T cells enriched from blood (not recorded which). These receptors were collected from a woman aged 30 to 39 who had been exposed to COVID-19. CDR3s include the opening cysteine and the closing phenylalanine or tryptophan. The D gene is left open where the match is weak. Some rows have no size entry. The others give once, few or many, or a class for an expanded clone.

13	-	TRBV12-3/TRBV12-4	-	TRBJ2-3	CASSGWSTDTQYF	TGTGCCAGCTCGGGGTGGAGCACAGATACGCAGTATTTT
12	-	TRBV12-3/TRBV12-4	-	TRBJ2-7	CASSFGELGQYF	TGTGCCAGCAGTTTTGGAGAACTAGGGCAGTACTTC
14	-	TRBV28	-	TRBJ1-3	CASSVGGARNTIYF	TGTGCCAGCAGTGTCGGGGGGGCGCGTAACACCATATATTTT
13	once	TRBV19	TRBD1	TRBJ1-1	CASSIRNRGHAFF	TGTGCCAGTAGTATACGTAACAGGGGACATGCTTTCTTT
15	-	TRBV28	-	TRBJ1-3	CASRRGEYSGNTIYF	TGTGCCAGCCGGCGGGGGGAGTACTCTGGAAACACCATATATTTT
15	-	TRBV19	-	TRBJ2-3	CASSVETSPGDTQYF	TGTGCCAGTAGTGTGGAGACTAGTCCTGGGGATACGCAGTATTTT
16	-	TRBV29-1	TRBD1	TRBJ2-1	CSGSPGTGWIRNEQFF	TGCAGCGGAAGCCCGGGGACAGGGTGGATTAGGAATGAGCAGTTCTTC
15	-	TRBV11-2	-	TRBJ2-5	CASSLGAWKSETQYF	TGTGCCAGCAGCCTAGGGGCATGGAAGTCAGAGACCCAGTACTTC
17	-	TRBV19	-	TRBJ1-3	CASSLTSGTSSGNTIYF	TGTGCCAGTAGTCTCACTTCCGGGACAAGCTCTGGAAACACCATATATTTT
14	-	TRBV27	-	TRBJ1-6	CASSFGQYNSPLHF	TGTGCCAGCAGTTTTGGGCAGTATAATTCACCCCTCCACTTT
11	-	TRBV12-3/TRBV12-4	-	TRBJ1-1	CASTPFTEAFF	TGTGCCAGCACCCCGTTTACTGAAGCTTTCTTT
14	once	TRBV7-3	-	TRBJ2-3	CASSLTRTADTQYF	TGTGCCAGCAGCTTAACGCGGACAGCAGATACGCAGTATTTT